This T cell receptor beta chain appears in the sequencing data of a study of T cell repertoires in cytomegalovirus infection. Study information: Well-studied HLA-B-restricted epitopes and recently identified HLA-C-restricted epitopes of CMV were both used in the study. Shared public TCR beta signatures pointed to both CMV infection and a matching HLA type.

In TCRdb, the reads were re-called with MiXCR into one record per CDR3 protein. The top ten hold about 48% of the sample, which has 50,000 or so distinct CDR3 sequences, under 20% seen once. CDR3 size: 16 residues. Germline loops: CDR1 SEHNR, CDR2 FQNEAQ (reference sequence). V was pared by 5 bases and J by 2 bases, with 3 bases of the junction left unmatched. General study findings and limits: Based on cumulative public TCR beta family frequency, carriers of CMV plus the relevant HLA were identified. HLA-C-restricted CMV-specific TCR beta clonotypes prevailed in the ex vivo response.

This clonotype came up many times. The antigen is not known. The source of this sequence is a human donor in good health (CMV status not recorded). Some clones in this sample may be carry-over from other donors' samples. This chain uses TRBV7-9 with TRBJ2-1; 13 nucleotides match TRBD2. This sample comprised CD8+ T cells from cultured PBMCs, obtained from culture after CMV antigen stimulation. DNA for the CDR3: TGTGCCAGCAGCAGGACTAGCGGGAGAACCTACAATGAGCAGTTCTTC. Its protein product is CASSRTSGRTYNEQFF.